A single sample gave rise to the 27 T cell receptor beta chains below, sequenced in a study of neurological immune-mediated disorders. TCRdb re-analysed the 5' RACE reads in MiXCR, keeping a single row per CDR3 protein. The table records roughly 80,000 distinct CDR3 sequences, 10% to 13% of them present only once. Input material: PBMCs. The receptors were gathered from a man between 35 and 55 years old in good health.

In this sample, this clonotype turned up many times. V and J are TRBV5-1 and TRBJ1-3; no definite D call. V gave up 2 bases and J gave up 0 bases, with 12 bases separating them. From germline, CDR1 is SGHRS and CDR2 YFSETQ. CDR3 length equals 16 residues. CDR3 nucleotides: TGCGCCAGCAGCTTAGCCGGGAGCAGCTCTGGAAACACCATATATTTT. Its protein product is CASSLAGSSSGNTIYF.

This clonotype was detected many times. The genes are TRBV10-3 and TRBJ2-2; TRBD2 is a possible D gene (6 bases). This CDR3 is 15 amino acids long. V shed 6 bases and J shed 2 bases, with 13 bases lying between them. Germline CDR1 and CDR2: ENHRY and SYGVKD. The CDR3 region is CAIRSRDFNTGELFF. DNA of the CDR3: TGTGCCATCAGGAGCAGGGACTTCAACACCGGGGAGCTGTTTTTT.

This clonotype has at least ten counts. The rearrangement links TRBV29-1 to TRBJ2-5, with D perhaps matching TRBD2 (5 bases). This CDR3 comprises 13 residues. V was cut by 7 bases and J by 0 bases, with 12 bases left in between. Germline V lookup: CDR1 SQVTM, CDR2 ANQGSEA. CDR3 sequence: CSGGWGYQETQYF. For the CDR3, the DNA is TGCAGCGGCGGGTGGGGTTACCAAGAGACCCAGTACTTC. The whole variable domain, filled in from reference TRBV29-1 and TRBJ2-5, reads SAVISQKPSRDICQRGTSLTIQCQVDSQVTMMFWYRQQPGQSLTLIATANQGSEATYESGFVIDKFPISRPNLTFSTLTVSNMSPEDSSIYLCSGGWGYQETQYFGPGTRLLVL.

The chain couples TRBV11-2 to TRBJ2-3, with D maybe TRBD2 (6 bases). Germline V lookup: CDR1 SGHAT, CDR2 FQNNGV. V shed 5 bases and J shed 0 bases, with 15 bases lying between them. This CDR3 has 16 amino acids. CDR3 protein: CASSPRPGVSTDTQYF. The CDR3 region has the DNA TGTGCCAGCAGCCCCCGTCCGGGAGTTAGCACAGATACGCAGTATTTT.

This clonotype was detected many times. The V call is TRBV5-1, the J call TRBJ2-1; unclear D gene. The CDR3 consists of 12 residues. V was shortened by 3 bases and J by 9 bases, with 10 bases between the two germline ends. Per germline, CDR1 SGHRS and CDR2 YFSETQ. CDR3 sequence: CASSWDSVEQFF. CDR3 DNA sequence: TGCGCCAGCAGCTGGGATTCAGTTGAGCAGTTCTTC.

Ten or more counts support this clonotype. The CDR3 bases are TGTGCCAGCAGCAAACTAGTTCCAAACAATGAGCAGTTCTTC. Protein product: CASSKLVPNNEQFF. This chain uses TRBV7-9 with TRBJ2-1; TRBD2 might be the D (5 bases). Germline values: CDR1 SEHNR, CDR2 FQNEAQ (reference sequence). There are 14 residues in the CDR3. V shed 5 bases and J shed 5 bases, with 13 bases lying between them.

About this clonotype itself: Lacking the conserved final phenylalanine or tryptophan, this CDR3 likely reflects a read error. In DNA form, the CDR3 reads TGCGCCAGCAGCTTGGAAGGGTTGGCCGGGGAGCTGTTTTAT. It is translated as CASSLEGLAGELFY. The rearrangement uses TRBV5-1 and TRBJ2-2, with D uncertain. The length of the CDR3 is 14 residues. Trimming took off 0 bases at V and 6 bases at J, with 9 bases between the two ends. Germline CDR1 SGHRS, CDR2 YFSETQ.

In this sample, this clonotype turned up a few times. The chain employs TRBV27 and TRBJ2-2; tentatively, D is TRBD1 or TRBD2 (5 bases each). V was pared by 1 base and J by 2 bases, with 11 bases between. In germline, CDR1 is MNHEY, CDR2 SMNVEV (reference sequence). CDR3 size: 16 residues. In DNA, the CDR3 is TGTGCCAGCAGTTTATACCGGGGCACTAACACCGGGGAGCTGTTTTTT. Encoded protein: CASSLYRGTNTGELFF.

This clonotype was found many times. This sequence joins TRBV29-1 and TRBJ2-1, with D tentatively TRBD2 (5 bases). Trimming shortened V by 7 bases and J by 15 bases, and 22 bases separated the two germline ends. Germline V CDR1 and CDR2: SQVTM, ANQGSEA. This CDR3 comprises 12 residues. CDR3 nucleotide sequence: TGCAGCGCCGAGGACGAATGGGAGCGGTCGTTCTTC. It codes for CSAEDEWERSFF.

The sample holds many counts of this clonotype. The rearrangement links TRBV20-1 to TRBJ1-2; 7 bases map to TRBD1. This CDR3 region has 16 residues. Germline assignment: CDR1 DFQATT and CDR2 SNEGSKA (reference sequence). With V trimmed by 3 bases and J by 2 bases, 12 bases remained unmatched. As DNA, the CDR3 is TGCAGTGCTAGCGTTACTAACAGGGGCGCAAACTATGGCTACACCTTC. This sequence encodes CSASVTNRGANYGYTF.

Note on this clonotype: A much larger clone differs by one base, so this may be a read error. The gene calls are TRBV29-1 and TRBJ2-5, with 11 bases that match TRBD1. The CDR3 contains 13 residues. Germline values: CDR1 SQVTM, CDR2 ANQGSEA. This chain's CDR3 is CSGDSGQGENQYF. DNA of the CDR3: TGCAGCGGAGACTCGGGACAGGGGGAGAACCAGTACTTC.

This clonotype was seen ten or more times. The rearrangement uses TRBV6-2 or TRBV6-3 and TRBJ1-1; 7 nucleotides match TRBD1. The CDR3 covers 17 residues. V was pared by 7 bases and J by 3 bases, with 17 bases of the junction left unmatched. Per germline, CDR1 MNHEY and CDR2 SVGEGT. CDR3 nucleotide sequence: TGTGCCAGCAACAACGCACCCGTCTCACAGGGGCACACTGAAGCTTTCTTT. It encodes CASNNAPVSQGHTEAFF.

This clonotype was detected once. A read error may explain this, as a much larger clone is one base away. The V gene is TRBV6-5, the J gene TRBJ2-1; possible D gene TRBD1, 5 bases. This CDR3 comprises 14 residues. The V gene's germline CDR1 is MNHEY and CDR2 SVGAGI. Trimming removed 5 bases from V and 10 bases from J, with 18 bases in between. As DNA, the CDR3 is TGTGCCAGCAGTAAAGGGGTGTTCGGCTACGAGCAGTTCTTC. Its protein product is CASSKGVFGYEQFF.

The sample holds many counts of this clonotype. In DNA, the CDR3 is TGTGCCAGCTCACCACGTGGACAGGGCTCTGGGGCCAACGTCCTGACTTTC. This encodes CASSPRGQGSGANVLTF. V and J are TRBV18 and TRBJ2-6, with 8 nucleotides matching TRBD1. This CDR3 is built from 17 residues. V trimming: 1 base; J trimming: 0 bases; junction bases outside the gene matches: 2. Germline CDR1 reads KGHSH; CDR2 reads LQKENI.

Many counts were recorded for this clonotype. The V and J genes are TRBV18 and TRBJ1-1; D gene ambiguous. Germline V gene sequence: CDR1 KGHSH, CDR2 LQKENI. V lost 4 bases and J lost 1, with 7 bases in between. The CDR3 is 13 amino acids. In nucleotides, the CDR3 is TGTGCCAGCTCACGACCGCCGAACACTGAAGCTTTCTTT. Its translation is CASSRPPNTEAFF.

Many counts were recorded for this clonotype. V is TRBV20-1 and J is TRBJ2-3, with a possible D match to TRBD2 (5 bases). The V end was cut by 6 bases, the J end by 1 base, with 17 bases between. CDR1 and CDR2 (germline): DFQATT, SNEGSKA (reference sequence). The CDR3 runs to 15 residues. The CDR3 coding sequence is TGCAGTGCCGGGGTAGATCCGAAGGGCACAGATACGCAGTATTTT. As protein: CSAGVDPKGTDTQYF.

This clonotype came up many times. V is TRBV29-1 and J is TRBJ2-1; unclear D gene. There are 13 residues in the CDR3. Trimming left V 6 bases short and J 1 base short, with 10 bases between. Looked up from germline, CDR1 is SQVTM and CDR2 is ANQGSEA. The CDR3 spells CSVRLGSYNEQFF. The CDR3 nucleotides are TGCAGCGTCCGGTTGGGTTCCTACAATGAGCAGTTCTTC.

This clonotype occurred many times. V usage is TRBV12-3 or TRBV12-4 and J usage is TRBJ2-3, with D perhaps TRBD1 (6 bases). The CDR3 sequence is 14 residues long. Trimming took off 7 bases at V and 5 bases at J, with 16 bases between the two ends. DNA of the CDR3: TGTGCCAGCAATCCGACAGGCCCCGTAGATACGCAGTATTTT. This sequence encodes CASNPTGPVDTQYF.

This clonotype was picked up many times. The rearrangement uses TRBV4-1 and TRBJ2-7, with 8 bases that match TRBD2. Germline CDR1 reads MGHRA; CDR2 reads YSYEKL. V gave up 0 bases and J gave up 0 bases; unmatched junction bases: 1. The CDR3 runs 15 residues. As DNA, the CDR3 is TGCGCCAGCAGCCAAGAGGCGGGGGGCTCCTACGAGCAGTACTTC. Encoded protein: CASSQEAGGSYEQYF.

This clonotype has at least ten counts. The chain joins TRBV20-1 to TRBJ2-2, with 8 bases fitting TRBD2. Germline V lookup: CDR1 DFQATT, CDR2 SNEGSKA (reference sequence). There are 13 residues in the CDR3. The J segment lost 7 bases and the V segment lost 5 bases, leaving 6 bases of the junction unmatched. This chain's CDR3 is CSARGGGIGELFF. CDR3 bases: TGCAGTGCTCGCGGCGGGGGGATCGGGGAGCTGTTTTTT.

This clonotype was counted at least ten times. The chain recombines TRBV2 with TRBJ2-4, with 9 bases matching TRBD1. The V gene's germline CDR1 is SNHLY and CDR2 FYNNEI. J gave up 9 bases and V 5 bases, and 8 bases lay outside the gene matches. There are 14 residues in the CDR3. CDR3 DNA: TGTGCCAGCAGTCCTGGACAGGGGAGAGGCATTCAGTACTTC. It is translated as CASSPGQGRGIQYF.

This clonotype was seen ten or more times. V is TRBV6-5 and J is TRBJ1-2; the D is unclear. The V end lost 7 bases, the J end lost 4 bases, and 16 bases lay between the germline ends. The CDR3 contains 14 residues. The germline CDR1 and CDR2 sequences are MNHEY and SVGAGI. The CDR3 here is CASTDLEGIYGYTF. CDR3 bases: TGTGCCAGCACCGATTTAGAGGGTATCTATGGCTACACCTTC.

This clonotype was detected many times. This rearrangement joins TRBV6-5 to TRBJ1-5; 10 bases are a match to TRBD1. V lost 5 bases to trimming and J lost 4 bases; unmatched junction nucleotides: 5. The CDR3 has 15 residues. Germline V gene sequence: CDR1 MNHEY, CDR2 SVGAGI. The CDR3 DNA follows: TGTGCCAGCAGTCGGGACAGGGGAAGAAATCAGCCCCAGCATTTT. It encodes CASSRDRGRNQPQHF.

Only a few counts were recorded for this clonotype. The CDR3 coding sequence is TGTGCCAGCAGTTTTGGGGATTCCAAAAACATTCAGTACTTC. This gives the protein CASSFGDSKNIQYF. The V and J genes are TRBV12-3 or TRBV12-4 and TRBJ2-4, with unresolved D. The CDR3 consists of 14 residues. Trimming shortened V by 3 bases and J by 2 bases, and 8 bases separated the two germline ends.

This clonotype was seen ten or more times. The chain has TRBV29-1 and TRBJ1-3, with D possibly TRBD1 on 5 matching bases. Per germline, CDR1 SQVTM and CDR2 ANQGSEA. CDR3 length equals 13 residues. With 7 bases removed from V and 1 base from J, the gap between germline ends came to 11 bases. The CDR3 reads CSAMWGSGNTIYF. In nucleotides, the CDR3 is TGCAGCGCGATGTGGGGGTCTGGAAACACCATATATTTT.

This clonotype turned up a few times. The chain uses TRBV28 and TRBJ2-7; a possible D gene is TRBD2 (5 bases). This CDR3 comprises 13 residues. CDR1 and CDR2 (germline): MDHEN, SYDVKM. The germline V and J ends were trimmed by 7 bases and 7 bases, with 17 bases remaining between them. The CDR3 here is CASKDTLGGEQYF. The CDR3 bases are TGTGCCAGCAAAGACACCCTCGGCGGGGAGCAGTACTTC.

Many counts were recorded for this clonotype. V is TRBV20-1 and J is TRBJ1-5; D is ambiguous. The CDR3 has 14 amino acids. The V gene's germline CDR1 is DFQATT and CDR2 SNEGSKA (reference sequence). Trimming took off 6 bases at V and 1 base at J, with 13 bases between the two ends. The CDR3 loop is CSAVQVMSNQPQHF. CDR3 DNA: TGCAGTGCCGTTCAGGTGATGAGCAATCAGCCCCAGCATTTT.